This T cell receptor beta chain was observed in a study of PD-1 blockade in mismatch repair-deficient tumors. Looking at the study overall: Patients had approximately 11 mismatch repair-deficient cancer types and were previously treated and progressing.

Here immunoSEQ multiplex PCR was the method, and the copy in TCRdb shows in-frame clones only, minus some. The sample lists some 40,000 clones, over 70% occurring once. Trimming stripped 5 bases from V and 3 bases from J, with 16 bases between. This CDR3 contains 15 residues. Germline V gene sequence: CDR1 LNHDA, CDR2 SQIVND (reference sequence). All patients were mismatch repair deficient, assessed by either PCR or immunohistochemistry. TCRs were sequenced from a few patients responding to pembrolizumab. The clonotype comes from an adult with mismatch repair-deficient cancer. The chain links TRBV19 to TRBJ1-2; possibly TRBD1 for D (6 bases). This specimen was PBMCs, taken roughly 40 weeks after starting pembrolizumab. The DNA of the CDR3 is TGTGCCAGTAGTGGGCTTAGGGGGAAGGACTATGGCTACACCTTC. Translation gives CASSGLRGKDYGYTF.